This T cell receptor beta chain was obtained from a study of T cell changes during pregnancy in multiple sclerosis. Method: immunoSEQ multiplex PCR; TCRdb's copy keeps in-frame clones and lacks some. This table holds 20,000 to 25,000 clones, about 90% found once. Unmatched junction bases numbered 5, after V lost 1 base and J lost 5 bases. Germline CDR1 and CDR2: SQVTM and ANQGSEA. The CDR3 consists of 14 residues. The source material was CD8+ T cells from peripheral blood mononuclear cells, sampled in the second trimester of pregnancy. This sequence joins TRBV29-1 and TRBJ2-1, with 7 bases that match TRBD1. The source is a female donor in good health, enrolled as a control in a pregnancy study. CDR3 bases: TGCAGCGTTGAAGTTCTGGGACAGAACAATGAGCAGTTCTTC. Translating it yields CSVEVLGQNNEQFF.